Each of the 11 T cell receptor beta chains below was sequenced from the same sample in a study of T cell repertoires in cytomegalovirus infection. TCRdb reprocessed the reads via MiXCR and lists one record per CDR3 protein. The data show around 900,000 distinct CDR3 sequences, 25% to 40% seen once. These receptors' antigens are unknown. Sample: cultured CD8+ T cells from PBMCs, taken from culture after CMV antigen stimulation. Every receptor here comes from a human donor in good health (CMV status not recorded). Some clones in this sample may be carry-over from other donors' samples.

The sample holds a few counts of this clonotype. In DNA form, the CDR3 reads TGTGCCAGCAGTGAAGCGCAGGGGCGGATGAACACTGAAGCTTTCTTT. Protein: CASSEAQGRMNTEAFF. This chain connects TRBV2 to TRBJ1-1; possible D gene TRBD1, 6 bases. Looked up from germline, CDR1 is SNHLY and CDR2 is FYNNEI. The CDR3 sequence is 16 residues long. V lost 0 bases and J 0 bases, leaving 11 bases between the germline ends.

In this sample, this clonotype turned up a few times. The rearrangement uses TRBV19 and TRBJ2-1; 9 bases fit TRBD1. The CDR3 totals 12 residues. Germline V CDR1 and CDR2: LNHDA, SQIVND (reference sequence). The trim removed 6 bases at V and 8 bases at J, leaving 2 bases unmatched. CDR3 in DNA: TGTGCCAGTAGGGACAGGGGCGATGAGCAGTTCTTC. This sequence encodes CASRDRGDEQFF. The full variable domain, its missing parts supplied by reference TRBV19 and TRBJ2-1, is DGGITQSPKYLFRKEGQNVTLSCEQNLNHDAMYWYRQDPGQGLRLIYYSQIVNDFQKGDIAEGYSVSREKKESFPLTVTSAQKNPTAFYLCASRDRGDEQFFGPGTRLTVL.

This chain links TRBV27 with TRBJ2-3, with 12 bases fitting TRBD2. CDR1 is MNHEY and CDR2 is SMNVEV in the germline V gene (reference sequence). This CDR3 contains 17 residues. Germline trimming cut 1 base from V and 5 bases from J; bases unmatched to any gene: 7. The CDR3 DNA is TGTGCCAGCAGTTTATTTTCGCTAGCGGGGGGGAAAGATACGCAGTATTTT. Amino acids: CASSLFSLAGGKDTQYF.

The chain is built from TRBV6-6 and TRBJ2-3; TRBD2 aligns across 11 bases. V was clipped by 0 bases and J by 5 bases; unmatched bases: 1. Germline loops: CDR1 MNHNY, CDR2 SVGAGI (reference sequence). The CDR3 totals 15 residues. CDR3 bases: TGTGCCAGCAGTTACTCGGGGACTAGCGGAGATACGCAGTATTTT. This encodes CASSYSGTSGDTQYF.

This clonotype was found a few times. The V gene is TRBV9, the J gene TRBJ2-1; the D gene is possibly TRBD2 (6 bases). Looked up from germline, CDR1 is SGDLS and CDR2 is YYNGEE. The CDR3 extends over 16 amino acids. The V gene lost 3 bases and the J gene lost 7 bases, with 20 bases spanning the gap. The CDR3 sequence is CASSDPTAGSPNEQFF. The CDR3, as DNA: TGTGCCAGCAGCGACCCGACCGCGGGGTCGCCTAATGAGCAGTTCTTC.

The rearrangement joins TRBV6-5 to TRBJ1-6; D is uncertain. V lost 0 bases, J lost 7 bases, and 25 bases lay in between. The CDR3 has 20 residues. The germline CDR1 and CDR2 sequences are MNHEY and SVGAGI. In DNA, the CDR3 is TGTGCCAGCAGTTACTCGGGCCCCCCGCGGGGTCCCCCCCGCAATTCACCCCTCCACTTT. Encoded protein: CASSYSGPPRGPPRNSPLHF.

This chain connects TRBV19 to TRBJ2-5, with D perhaps matching TRBD2 (6 bases). The V and J ends lost 3 bases and 0 bases respectively, with 17 bases between them. Germline CDR1 reads LNHDA; CDR2 reads SQIVND (reference sequence). CDR3 size: 17 residues. The CDR3 loop is CASSMSVGGANQETQYF. The CDR3 coding sequence is TGTGCCAGTAGTATGAGCGTTGGCGGGGCGAACCAAGAGACCCAGTACTTC.

The chain is built from TRBV5-1 and TRBJ1-1; D gene uncertain. The germline V gene has CDR1 SGHRS and CDR2 YFSETQ. This CDR3 comprises 14 residues. The germline V and J ends were trimmed by 0 bases and 5 bases, with 11 bases remaining between them. The CDR3 bases are TGCGCCAGCAGCTTGGAGTTGTCGGGGACTGAAGCTTTCTTT. Protein product: CASSLELSGTEAFF.

The V call is TRBV6-6, the J call TRBJ2-5; D uncertain. CDR3 length equals 15 residues. V was clipped by 0 bases and J by 5 bases, with 13 bases between them. In germline, CDR1 is MNHNY, CDR2 SVGAGI (reference sequence). The CDR3 here is CASSYSNNPMETQYF. The CDR3, as DNA: TGTGCCAGCAGTTACTCGAACAATCCCATGGAGACCCAGTACTTC.

Only a few counts were recorded for this clonotype. This sequence joins TRBV28 and TRBJ1-2; D ambiguous. V lost 6 bases to trimming and J lost 4 bases, with 9 bases between them. Germline V lookup: CDR1 MDHEN, CDR2 SYDVKM. The CDR3 extends over 12 amino acids. DNA of the CDR3: TGTGCCAGCAGCCTAGTTCCCTATGGCTACACCTTC. Translating gives CASSLVPYGYTF.

This clonotype was seen once. The chain uses TRBV19 and TRBJ1-1; TRBD1 is a possible D gene (5 bases). Germline loops: CDR1 LNHDA, CDR2 SQIVND (reference sequence). The CDR3 totals 15 residues. Trimming left V 3 bases short and J 0 bases short, with 11 bases between. The CDR3 here is CASSMGPNLNTEAFF. The CDR3, as DNA: TGTGCCAGTAGTATGGGACCCAACTTGAACACTGAAGCTTTCTTT.